Each of the 10 T cell receptor beta chains below was sequenced from the same sample in a study of PD-1 blockade in classical Hodgkin lymphoma. Clones were sequenced by immunoSEQ multiplex PCR, and TCRdb holds only the in-frame ones, with some missing. The sample includes more than 40,000 clones, around 80% of them seen just once. Time point defined: cycle 4 day 1 (C4D1), after five to seven weeks of nivolumab. Every patient experienced relapse after autologous stem cell transplantation, and brentuximab vedotin exposure varied. The specimen was peripheral blood mononuclear cells (PBMCs), collected before the fourth cycle of nivolumab. These TCRs come from a human donor with classical Hodgkin lymphoma.

This chain connects TRBV7-7 to TRBJ2-6; TRBD2 might be the D (5 bases). The CDR3 is 18 amino acids. Between the trimmed V and J ends, which lost 6 bases and 4 bases, there was a span of 22 bases. The germline gives CDR1 SSHAT, CDR2 FNYEAQ (reference sequence). CDR3 coding DNA: TGTGCCAGCAGGTCACTAGACGGAGATGGGTCAGGGGCCAACGTCCTGACTTTC. Translated, it gives CASRSLDGDGSGANVLTF.

This chain uses TRBV7-2 with TRBJ2-3; 10 bases match TRBD2. This CDR3 has 18 residues. Unmatched junction bases numbered 11, after V lost 5 bases and J lost 0 bases. Germline loops: CDR1 SGHTA, CDR2 FQGNSA. CDR3 loop: CASSPARRAGGSTDTQYF. The CDR3 region has the DNA TGTGCCAGCAGCCCAGCCCGGCGAGCGGGGGGGAGCACAGATACGCAGTATTTT.

This chain links TRBV19 with TRBJ1-1; the D is unclear. V lost 5 bases and J lost 0, with 10 bases in between. Germline V gene sequence: CDR1 LNHDA, CDR2 SQIVND (reference sequence). This CDR3 comprises 14 residues. DNA of the CDR3: TGTGCCAGTAGTCCTAGCCCCGTGAACACTGAAGCTTTCTTT. Translated: CASSPSPVNTEAFF. Full variable domain (outside the CDR3, taken from reference TRBV19 and TRBJ1-1): DGGITQSPKYLFRKEGQNVTLSCEQNLNHDAMYWYRQDPGQGLRLIYYSQIVNDFQKGDIAEGYSVSREKKESFPLTVTSAQKNPTAFYLCASSPSPVNTEAFFGQGTRLTVV.

V gene TRBV30 combines with J gene TRBJ1-2, with a tentative D call TRBD1 (6 bases). CDR1 is GTSNPN, CDR2 SVGIG, per germline (reference sequence). The V gene lost 4 bases and the J gene lost 10 bases, with 13 bases spanning the gap. The CDR3 sequence is 11 residues long. CDR3: CAWNTGQFYTF. In DNA, the CDR3 is TGTGCCTGGAATACCGGACAGTTCTACACCTTC.

The chain combines TRBV10-1 with TRBJ1-1; weak D call: TRBD1 (5 bases). The V end was cut by 6 bases, the J end by 1 base, with 12 bases between. The germline V gene encodes CDR1 WNHNN and CDR2 SYGVQD (reference sequence). The CDR3 totals 14 residues. CDR3 coding DNA: TGCGCCAGCAGCAACCCCGGACAGAACACTGAAGCTTTCTTT. As protein: CASSNPGQNTEAFF.

V usage is TRBV27 and J usage is TRBJ1-1; D uncertain. The length of the CDR3 is 14 residues. The germline V gene has CDR1 MNHEY and CDR2 SMNVEV (reference sequence). Trimming stripped 1 base from V and 3 bases from J, with 9 bases between. CDR3 protein: CASSLWREDTEAFF. CDR3 sequence (DNA): TGTGCCAGCAGTTTATGGCGGGAGGACACTGAAGCTTTCTTT.

This chain connects TRBV21-1 to TRBJ1-5. TRBV21-1 is a recognized pseudogene. The CDR3 loop spans 18 amino acids. The CDR3 spells CASSKALIWGNSNQPQHF. The CDR3 bases are TGTGCCAGCAGCAAAGCGCTGATTTGGGGGAATAGCAATCAGCCCCAGCATTTT.

The CDR3, as DNA: TGTGCCAGCAGCCAAGCCACTAGTTCCTCTGGAAACACCATATATTTT. It translates to CASSQATSSSGNTIYF. This chain joins TRBV4-2 and TRBJ1-3, with unresolved D. Germline V gene sequence: CDR1 LGHNA, CDR2 YNFKEQ. This CDR3 is built from 16 residues. V was trimmed by 1 base and J by 0 bases, leaving 10 bases between them.

This chain links TRBV28 with TRBJ2-3; 13 bases line up with TRBD2. J gave up 3 bases and V 4 bases, and 4 bases lay outside the gene matches. The CDR3 sequence is 16 residues long. Germline assignment: CDR1 MDHEN and CDR2 SYDVKM. The CDR3 here is CASSSGLAGETDTQYF. Here the CDR3 DNA reads TGTGCCAGCAGTTCCGGACTAGCGGGGGAGACAGATACGCAGTATTTT.

V and J are TRBV7-9 and TRBJ1-1, with D perhaps matching TRBD1 (6 bases). This CDR3 spans 13 amino acids. V was pared by 1 base and J by 5 bases, with 8 bases between. Germline V gene data show CDR1 as SEHNR and CDR2 as FQNEAQ (reference sequence). CDR3 loop: CASSLDGTTEAFF. CDR3 sequence (DNA): TGTGCCAGCAGCTTAGATGGGACAACTGAAGCTTTCTTT.